The clone carrying this T cell receptor (beta chain) was seen just once. CDR1 is SGHRS and CDR2 is YFSETQ in the germline V gene. V trimming: 4 bases; J trimming: 4 bases; junction bases outside the gene matches: 11. The length of the CDR3 is 16 residues. It was with 60 Vbeta and 13 Jbeta primers that the PCR ran. The protocol was immunoSEQ multiplex PCR, while the TCRdb copy is restricted to in-frame clones and leaves out a portion. The data hold over 200,000 clones, with 78% observed a single time. This entry belongs to a study of cytomegalovirus exposure and HLA in healthy donors. This TCR was recovered from a male donor in good health and CMV-seronegative. The sequencing input was PBMCs. This chain connects TRBV5-1 to TRBJ2-1, with TRBD2 matching over 7 bases. CDR3 in amino acids: CASSREVGARYNEQFF. The CDR3 bases are TGCGCCAGCAGCCGGGAGGTCGGGGCCAGGTACAATGAGCAGTTCTTC. The variable domain in full, completed from reference TRBV5-1 and TRBJ2-1, reads KAGVTQTPRYLIKTRGQQVTLSCSPISGHRSVSWYQQTPGQGLQFLFEYFSETQRNKGNFPGRFSGRQFSNSRSEMNVSTLELGDSALYLCASSREVGARYNEQFFGPGTRLTVL.